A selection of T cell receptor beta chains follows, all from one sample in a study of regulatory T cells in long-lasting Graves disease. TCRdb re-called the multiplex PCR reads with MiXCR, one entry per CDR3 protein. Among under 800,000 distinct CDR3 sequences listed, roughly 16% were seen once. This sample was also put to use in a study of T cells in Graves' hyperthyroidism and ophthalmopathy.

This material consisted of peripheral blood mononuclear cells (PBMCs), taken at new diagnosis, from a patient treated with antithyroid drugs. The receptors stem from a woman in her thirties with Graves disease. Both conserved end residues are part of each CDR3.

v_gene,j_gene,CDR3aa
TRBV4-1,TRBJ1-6,CASSPPGTGTDSPLHF
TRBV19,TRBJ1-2,CASSTIRGDHGYTF
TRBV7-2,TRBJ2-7,CASRIGAVGSYEQYF
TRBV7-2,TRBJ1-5,CASSSQGWEGQPQHF
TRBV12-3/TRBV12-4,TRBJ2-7,CASSRDSYYEQYF
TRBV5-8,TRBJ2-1,CASSLVFGSGRDHNEQFF
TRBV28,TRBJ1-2,CASSPAIHFNYGYTF
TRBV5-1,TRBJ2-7,CASSLQGAMYEQYF
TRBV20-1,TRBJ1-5,CSARGSGAFNQPQHF
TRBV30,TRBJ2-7,CAWRARTSGSLPYEQYF
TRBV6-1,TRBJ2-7,CASNSGAGVIEQYF
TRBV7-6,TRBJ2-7,CASSRDFGVAGGEQYF
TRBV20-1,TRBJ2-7,CSAPGGSSYEQYF
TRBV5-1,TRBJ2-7,CASSLGAGGTTYEQYF